The source of this T cell receptor beta chain is a study of T cell repertoires in cytomegalovirus infection. For the study at large: TCR beta signatures that were public indicated CMV infection and matching HLA type. Study outcomes and limitations: In two of eight donors, the top clonotype was HLA-C-restricted CMV-specific.

With respect to this clonotype: Antigen unknown.

TCRdb reprocessed the reads via MiXCR and lists one record per CDR3 protein. This sample has roughly 800,000 distinct CDR3 sequences; 25% to 35% occur once, and the top ten carry around 12%. V was clipped by 8 bases and J by 2 bases, with 10 bases between them. In germline, CDR1 is MNHEY, CDR2 SVGAGI. The CDR3 has 12 amino acids. The sample here was cultured CD8+ T cells from PBMCs, taken from culture after CMV antigen stimulation. The chain uses TRBV6-5 and TRBJ2-7, with D hard to call. The receptor was derived from a human donor in good health (CMV status not recorded). Some clones in this sample may be carry-over from other donors' samples. The CDR3 is CASHPTPYEQYF. The CDR3 coding sequence is TGTGCCAGCCACCCCACCCCCTACGAGCAGTACTTC.